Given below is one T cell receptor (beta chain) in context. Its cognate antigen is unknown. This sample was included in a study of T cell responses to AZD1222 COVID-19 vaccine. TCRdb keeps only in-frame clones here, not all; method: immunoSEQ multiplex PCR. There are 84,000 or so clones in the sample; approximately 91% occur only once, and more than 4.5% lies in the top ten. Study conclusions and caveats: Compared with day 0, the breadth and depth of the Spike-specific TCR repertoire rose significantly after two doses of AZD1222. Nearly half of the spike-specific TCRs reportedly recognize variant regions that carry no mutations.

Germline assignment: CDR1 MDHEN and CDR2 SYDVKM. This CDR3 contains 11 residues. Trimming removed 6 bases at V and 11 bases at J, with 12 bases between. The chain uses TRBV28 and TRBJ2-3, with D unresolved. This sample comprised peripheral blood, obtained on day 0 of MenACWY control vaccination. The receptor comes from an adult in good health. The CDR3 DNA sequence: TGTGCCAGCAGCGACCCAGTTGGGCAGTATTTT. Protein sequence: CASSDPVGQYF.